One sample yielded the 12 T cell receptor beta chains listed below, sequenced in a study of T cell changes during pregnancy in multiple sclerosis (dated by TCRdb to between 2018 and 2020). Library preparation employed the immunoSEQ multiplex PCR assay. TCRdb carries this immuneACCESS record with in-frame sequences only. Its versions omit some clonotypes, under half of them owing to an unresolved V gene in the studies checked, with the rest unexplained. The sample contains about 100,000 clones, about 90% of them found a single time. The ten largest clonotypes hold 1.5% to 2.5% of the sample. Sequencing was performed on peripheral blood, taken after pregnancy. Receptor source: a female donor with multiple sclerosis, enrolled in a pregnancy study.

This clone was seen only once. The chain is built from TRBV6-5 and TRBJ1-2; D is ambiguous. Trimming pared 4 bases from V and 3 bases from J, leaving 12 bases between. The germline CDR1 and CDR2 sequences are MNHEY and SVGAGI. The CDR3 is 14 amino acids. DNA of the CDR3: TGTGCCAGCAGTTCGGCAGACACGGACTATGGCTACACCTTC. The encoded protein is CASSSADTDYGYTF.

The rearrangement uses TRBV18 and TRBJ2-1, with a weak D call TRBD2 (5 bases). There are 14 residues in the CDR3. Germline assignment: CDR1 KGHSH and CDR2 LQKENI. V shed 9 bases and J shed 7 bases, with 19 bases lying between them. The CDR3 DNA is TGTGCCAGTTTCAATCCGGGGATGCGGAATGAGCAGTTCTTC. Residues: CASFNPGMRNEQFF.

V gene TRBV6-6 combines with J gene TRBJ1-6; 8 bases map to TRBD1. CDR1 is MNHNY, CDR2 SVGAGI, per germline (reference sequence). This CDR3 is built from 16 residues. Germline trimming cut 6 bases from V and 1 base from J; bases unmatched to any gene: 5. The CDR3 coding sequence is TGTGCCAGCAGGGACAGGGCCGGATCCTATAATTCACCCCTCCACTTT. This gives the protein CASRDRAGSYNSPLHF.

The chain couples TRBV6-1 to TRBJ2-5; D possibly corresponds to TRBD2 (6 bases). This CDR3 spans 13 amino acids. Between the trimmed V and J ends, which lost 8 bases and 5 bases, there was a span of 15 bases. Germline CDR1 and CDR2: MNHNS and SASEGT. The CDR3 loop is CASWKRAGETQYF. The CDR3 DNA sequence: TGTGCCAGCTGGAAACGGGCGGGGGAGACCCAGTACTTC.

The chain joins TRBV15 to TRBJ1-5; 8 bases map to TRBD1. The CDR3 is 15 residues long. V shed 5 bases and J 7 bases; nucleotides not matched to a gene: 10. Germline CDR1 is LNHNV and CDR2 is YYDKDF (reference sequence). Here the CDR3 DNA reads TGTGCCACCAGCTCCCGCCAGGGGGCAGGACAGCCCCAGCATTTT. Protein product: CATSSRQGAGQPQHF. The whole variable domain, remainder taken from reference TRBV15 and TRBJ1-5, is DAMVIQNPRYQVTQFGKPVTLSCSQTLNHNVMYWYQQKSSQAPKLLFHYYDKDFNNEADTPDNFQSRRPNTSFCFLDIRSPGLGDTAMYLCATSSRQGAGQPQHFGDGTRLSIL.

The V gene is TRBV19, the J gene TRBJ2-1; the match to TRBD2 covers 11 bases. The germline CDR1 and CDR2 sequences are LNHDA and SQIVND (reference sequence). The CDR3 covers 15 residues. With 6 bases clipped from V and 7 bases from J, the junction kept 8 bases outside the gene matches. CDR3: CASRHLAGGRNEQFF. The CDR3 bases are TGTGCCAGTAGGCATCTAGCGGGGGGCAGGAATGAGCAGTTCTTC.

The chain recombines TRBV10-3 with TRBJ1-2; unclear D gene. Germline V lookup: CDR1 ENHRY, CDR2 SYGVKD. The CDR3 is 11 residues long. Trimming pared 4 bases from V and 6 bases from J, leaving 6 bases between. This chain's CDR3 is CAISVQNGYTF. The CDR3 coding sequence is TGTGCCATCAGTGTCCAGAATGGCTACACCTTC.

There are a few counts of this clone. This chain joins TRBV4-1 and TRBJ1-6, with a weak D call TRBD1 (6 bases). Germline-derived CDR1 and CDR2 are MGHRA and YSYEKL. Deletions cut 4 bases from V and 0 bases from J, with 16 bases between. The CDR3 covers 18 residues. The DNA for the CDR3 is TGCGCCAGCAGCCTCCGGGACACCTATAGCTCCTATAATTCACCCCTCCACTTT. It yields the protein CASSLRDTYSSYNSPLHF.

CDR3 protein: CASSPRGNTYEQYF. The CDR3 DNA reads as TGTGCCAGCAGCCCCAGGGGAAATACCTACGAGCAGTACTTC. J is TRBJ2-7 and V is TRBV7-8; weak D call: TRBD1 (6 bases). V was trimmed by 5 bases and J by 2 bases, leaving 13 bases between them. Germline V gene data show CDR1 as SGHVS and CDR2 as FQNEAQ. CDR3 length: 14 amino acids.

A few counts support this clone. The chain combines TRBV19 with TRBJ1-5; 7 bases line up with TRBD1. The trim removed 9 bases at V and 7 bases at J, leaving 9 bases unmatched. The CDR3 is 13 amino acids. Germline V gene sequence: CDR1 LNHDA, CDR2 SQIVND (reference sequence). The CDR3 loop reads CASEKTGSQPQHF. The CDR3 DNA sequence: TGTGCCAGCGAAAAGACAGGGTCCCAGCCCCAGCATTTT. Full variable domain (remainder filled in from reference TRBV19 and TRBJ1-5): DGGITQSPKYLFRKEGQNVTLSCEQNLNHDAMYWYRQDPGQGLRLIYYSQIVNDFQKGDIAEGYSVSREKKESFPLTVTSAQKNPTAFYLCASEKTGSQPQHFGDGTRLSIL.

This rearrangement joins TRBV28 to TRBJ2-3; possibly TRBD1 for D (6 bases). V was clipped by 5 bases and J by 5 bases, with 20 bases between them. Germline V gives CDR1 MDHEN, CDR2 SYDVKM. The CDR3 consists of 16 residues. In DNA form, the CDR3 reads TGTGCCAGCAGTGCGGCCGGGACAAACTGGGGAGATACGCAGTATTTT. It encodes CASSAAGTNWGDTQYF.

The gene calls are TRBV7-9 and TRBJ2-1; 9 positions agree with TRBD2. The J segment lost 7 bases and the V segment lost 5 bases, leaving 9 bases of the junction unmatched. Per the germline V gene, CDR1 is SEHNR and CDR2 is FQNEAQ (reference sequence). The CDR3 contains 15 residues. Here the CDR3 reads CASSLSGSYSNEQFF. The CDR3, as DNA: TGTGCCAGCAGCCTTAGCGGGAGCTATTCTAATGAGCAGTTCTTC.